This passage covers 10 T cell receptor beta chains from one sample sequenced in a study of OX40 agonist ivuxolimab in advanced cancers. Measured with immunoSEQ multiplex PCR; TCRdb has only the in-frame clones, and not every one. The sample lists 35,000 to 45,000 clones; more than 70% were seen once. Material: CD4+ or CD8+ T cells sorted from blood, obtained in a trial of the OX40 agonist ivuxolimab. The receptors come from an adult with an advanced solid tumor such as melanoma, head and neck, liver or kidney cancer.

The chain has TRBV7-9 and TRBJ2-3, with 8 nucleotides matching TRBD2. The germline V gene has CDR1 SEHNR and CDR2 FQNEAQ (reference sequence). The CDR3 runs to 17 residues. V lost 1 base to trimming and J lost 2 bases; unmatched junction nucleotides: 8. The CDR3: CASSLGEGTSLTDTQYF. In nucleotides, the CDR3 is TGTGCCAGCAGCTTAGGGGAGGGGACTAGTCTCACAGATACGCAGTATTTT.

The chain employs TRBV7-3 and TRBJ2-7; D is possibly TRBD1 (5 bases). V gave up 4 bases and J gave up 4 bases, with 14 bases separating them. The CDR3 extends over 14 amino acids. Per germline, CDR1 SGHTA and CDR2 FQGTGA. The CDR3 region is CASSSPEQVYEQYV. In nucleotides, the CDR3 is TGTGCCAGCAGCTCCCCAGAACAGGTTTACGAGCAGTACGTC.

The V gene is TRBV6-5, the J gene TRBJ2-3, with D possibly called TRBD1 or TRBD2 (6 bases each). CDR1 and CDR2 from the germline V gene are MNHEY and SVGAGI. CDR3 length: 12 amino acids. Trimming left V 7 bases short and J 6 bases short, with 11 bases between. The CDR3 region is CASTRGGDTQYF. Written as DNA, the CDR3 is TGTGCCAGCACCAGGGGAGGCGATACGCAGTATTTT.

The CDR3 region has the DNA TGTGCCAGCAGCTCCGGACTAGCGACTGAGCAGTTCTTC. Residues: CASSSGLATEQFF. This sequence joins TRBV7-3 and TRBJ2-1; TRBD2 matches at 9 bases. The V gene's germline CDR1 is SGHTA and CDR2 FQGTGA. The ends lost 4 bases at V and 9 bases at J; junction bases unmatched: 4. The CDR3 length is 13 residues.

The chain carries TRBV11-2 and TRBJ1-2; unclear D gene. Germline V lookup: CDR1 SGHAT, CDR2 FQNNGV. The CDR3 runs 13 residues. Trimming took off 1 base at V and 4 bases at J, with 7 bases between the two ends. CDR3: CASSLGGSYGYTF. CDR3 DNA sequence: TGTGCCAGCAGCTTAGGTGGCAGCTATGGCTACACCTTC.

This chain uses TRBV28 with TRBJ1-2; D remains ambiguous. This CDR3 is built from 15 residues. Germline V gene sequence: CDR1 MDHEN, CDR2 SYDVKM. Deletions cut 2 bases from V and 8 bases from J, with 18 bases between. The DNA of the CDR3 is TGTGCCAGCAGTTTAGGGGTGGCACAATCTGGGGGCTACACCTTC. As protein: CASSLGVAQSGGYTF.

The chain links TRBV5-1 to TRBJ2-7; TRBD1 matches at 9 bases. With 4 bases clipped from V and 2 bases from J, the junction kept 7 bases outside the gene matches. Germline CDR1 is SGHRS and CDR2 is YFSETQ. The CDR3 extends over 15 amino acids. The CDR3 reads CASSPGQGLPYEQYV. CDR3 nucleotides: TGCGCCAGCAGCCCGGGACAGGGACTACCCTACGAGCAGTACGTC.

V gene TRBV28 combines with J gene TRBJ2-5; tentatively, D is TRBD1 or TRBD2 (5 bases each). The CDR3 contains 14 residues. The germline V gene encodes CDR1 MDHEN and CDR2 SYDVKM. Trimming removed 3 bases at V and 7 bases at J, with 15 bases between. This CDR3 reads CASSFEGPTGTQYF. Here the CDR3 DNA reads TGTGCCAGCAGTTTCGAGGGGCCTACGGGGACCCAGTACTTC.

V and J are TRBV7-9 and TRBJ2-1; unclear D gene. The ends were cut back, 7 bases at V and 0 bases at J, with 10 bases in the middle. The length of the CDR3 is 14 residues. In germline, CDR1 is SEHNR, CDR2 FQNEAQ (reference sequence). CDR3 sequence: CASNPSSSYNEQFF. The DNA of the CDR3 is TGTGCCAGCAACCCAAGTAGCTCCTACAATGAGCAGTTCTTC.

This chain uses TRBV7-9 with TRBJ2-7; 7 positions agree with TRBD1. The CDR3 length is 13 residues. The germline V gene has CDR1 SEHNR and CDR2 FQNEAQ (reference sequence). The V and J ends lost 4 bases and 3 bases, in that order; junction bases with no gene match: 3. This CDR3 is CASSSGQDYEQYV. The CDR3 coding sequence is TGTGCCAGCAGCTCAGGACAGGACTACGAGCAGTACGTC.